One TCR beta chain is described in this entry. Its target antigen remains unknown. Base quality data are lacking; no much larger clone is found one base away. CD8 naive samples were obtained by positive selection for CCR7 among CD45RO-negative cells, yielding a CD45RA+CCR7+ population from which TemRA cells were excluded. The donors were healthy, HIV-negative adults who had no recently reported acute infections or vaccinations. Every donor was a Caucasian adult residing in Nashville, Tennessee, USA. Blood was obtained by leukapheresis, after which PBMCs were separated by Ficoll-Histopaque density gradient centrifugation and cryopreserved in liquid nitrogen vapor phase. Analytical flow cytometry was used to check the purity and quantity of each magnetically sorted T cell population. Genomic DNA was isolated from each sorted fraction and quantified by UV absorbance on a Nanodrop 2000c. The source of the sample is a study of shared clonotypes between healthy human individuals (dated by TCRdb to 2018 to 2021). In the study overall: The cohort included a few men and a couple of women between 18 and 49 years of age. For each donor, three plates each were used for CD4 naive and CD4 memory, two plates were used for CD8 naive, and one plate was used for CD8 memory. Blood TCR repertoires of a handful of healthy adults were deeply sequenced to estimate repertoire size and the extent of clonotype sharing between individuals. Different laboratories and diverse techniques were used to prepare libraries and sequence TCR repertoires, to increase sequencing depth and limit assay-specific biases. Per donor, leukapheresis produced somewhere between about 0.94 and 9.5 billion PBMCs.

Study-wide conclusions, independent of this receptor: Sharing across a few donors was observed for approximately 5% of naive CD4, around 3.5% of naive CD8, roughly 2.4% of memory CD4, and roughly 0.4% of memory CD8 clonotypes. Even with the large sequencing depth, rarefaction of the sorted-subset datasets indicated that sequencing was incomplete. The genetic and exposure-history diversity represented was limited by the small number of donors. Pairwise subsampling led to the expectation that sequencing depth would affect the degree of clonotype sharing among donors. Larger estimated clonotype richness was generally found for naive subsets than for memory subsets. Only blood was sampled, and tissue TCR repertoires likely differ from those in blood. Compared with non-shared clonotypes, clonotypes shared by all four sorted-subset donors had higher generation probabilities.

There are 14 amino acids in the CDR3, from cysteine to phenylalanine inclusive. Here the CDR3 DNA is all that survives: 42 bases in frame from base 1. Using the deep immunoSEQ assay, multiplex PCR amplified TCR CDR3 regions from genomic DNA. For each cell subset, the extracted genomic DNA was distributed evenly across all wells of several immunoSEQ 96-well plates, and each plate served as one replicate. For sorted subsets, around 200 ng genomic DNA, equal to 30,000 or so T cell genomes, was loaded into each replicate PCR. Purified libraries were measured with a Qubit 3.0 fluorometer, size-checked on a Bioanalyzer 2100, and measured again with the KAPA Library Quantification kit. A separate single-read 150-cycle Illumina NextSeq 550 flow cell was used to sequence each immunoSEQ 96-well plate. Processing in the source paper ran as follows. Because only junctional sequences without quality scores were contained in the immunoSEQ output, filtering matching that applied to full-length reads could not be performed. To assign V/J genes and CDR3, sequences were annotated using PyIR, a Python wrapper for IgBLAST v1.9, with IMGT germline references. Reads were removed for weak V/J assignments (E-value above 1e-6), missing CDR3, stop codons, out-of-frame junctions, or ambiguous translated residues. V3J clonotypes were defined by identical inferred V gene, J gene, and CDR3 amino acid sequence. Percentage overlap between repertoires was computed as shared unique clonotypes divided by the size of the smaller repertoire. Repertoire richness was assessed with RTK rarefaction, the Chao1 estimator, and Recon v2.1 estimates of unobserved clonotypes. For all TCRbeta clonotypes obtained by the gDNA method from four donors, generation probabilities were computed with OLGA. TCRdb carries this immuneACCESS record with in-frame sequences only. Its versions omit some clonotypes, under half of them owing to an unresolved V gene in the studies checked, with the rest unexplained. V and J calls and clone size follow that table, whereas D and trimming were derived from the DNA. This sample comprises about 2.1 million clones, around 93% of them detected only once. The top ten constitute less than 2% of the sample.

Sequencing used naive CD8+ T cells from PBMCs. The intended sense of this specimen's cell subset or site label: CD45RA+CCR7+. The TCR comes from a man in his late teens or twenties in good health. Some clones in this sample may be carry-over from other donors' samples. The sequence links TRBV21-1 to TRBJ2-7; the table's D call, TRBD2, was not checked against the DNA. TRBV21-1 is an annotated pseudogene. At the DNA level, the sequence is TGTGCCAGCAGTTCCGGGACTAGTCAGGCCGAGCAGTACTTC. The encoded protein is CASSSGTSQAEQYF.